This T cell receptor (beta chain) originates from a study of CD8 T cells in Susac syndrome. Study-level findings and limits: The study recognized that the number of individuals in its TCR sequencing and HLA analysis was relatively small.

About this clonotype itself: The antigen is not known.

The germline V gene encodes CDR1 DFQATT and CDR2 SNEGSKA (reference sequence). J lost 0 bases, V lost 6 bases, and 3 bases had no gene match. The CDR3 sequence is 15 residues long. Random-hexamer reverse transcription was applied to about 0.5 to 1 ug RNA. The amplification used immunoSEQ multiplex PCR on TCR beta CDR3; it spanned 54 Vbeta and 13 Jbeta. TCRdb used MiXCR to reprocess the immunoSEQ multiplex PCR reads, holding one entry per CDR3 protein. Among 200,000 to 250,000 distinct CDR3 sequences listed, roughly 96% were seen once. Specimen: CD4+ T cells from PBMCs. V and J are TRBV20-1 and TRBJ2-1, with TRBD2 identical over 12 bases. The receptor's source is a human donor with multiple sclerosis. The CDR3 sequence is CSAQTSGSSYNEQFF. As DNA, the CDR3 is TGCAGTGCACAGACTAGCGGGAGCTCCTACAATGAGCAGTTCTTC.